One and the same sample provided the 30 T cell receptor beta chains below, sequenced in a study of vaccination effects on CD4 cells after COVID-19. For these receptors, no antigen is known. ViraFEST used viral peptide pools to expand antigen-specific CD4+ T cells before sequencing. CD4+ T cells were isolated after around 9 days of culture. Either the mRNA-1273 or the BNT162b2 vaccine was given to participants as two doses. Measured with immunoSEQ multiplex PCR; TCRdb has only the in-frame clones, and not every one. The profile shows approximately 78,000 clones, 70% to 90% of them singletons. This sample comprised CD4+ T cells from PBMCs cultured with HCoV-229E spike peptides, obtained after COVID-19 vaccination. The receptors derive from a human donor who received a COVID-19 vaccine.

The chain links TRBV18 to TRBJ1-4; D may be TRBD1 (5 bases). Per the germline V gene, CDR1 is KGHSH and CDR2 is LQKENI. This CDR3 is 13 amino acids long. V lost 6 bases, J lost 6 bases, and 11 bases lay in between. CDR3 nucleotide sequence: TGTGCCAGCTCTCGACAGCGCGATGAAAAACTGTTTTTT. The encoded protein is CASSRQRDEKLFF.

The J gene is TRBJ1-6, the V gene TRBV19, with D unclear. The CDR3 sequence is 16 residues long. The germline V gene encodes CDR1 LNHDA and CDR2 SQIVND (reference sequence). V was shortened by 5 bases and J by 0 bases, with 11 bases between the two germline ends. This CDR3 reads CASSPLGSSYNSPLHF. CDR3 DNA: TGTGCCAGTAGTCCTCTAGGCAGCTCCTATAATTCACCCCTCCACTTT.

The CDR3 protein is CASRQTGGRQPQHF. In nucleotides, the CDR3 is TGTGCCAGCAGACAAACAGGGGGCAGGCAGCCCCAGCATTTT. This chain links TRBV6-5 with TRBJ1-5; 9 bases map to TRBD1. Trimming took 6 bases from V and 7 from J; bases not matched to a gene: 7. This CDR3 is 14 amino acids long. Germline V gene lookup returns CDR1 MNHEY and CDR2 SVGAGI.

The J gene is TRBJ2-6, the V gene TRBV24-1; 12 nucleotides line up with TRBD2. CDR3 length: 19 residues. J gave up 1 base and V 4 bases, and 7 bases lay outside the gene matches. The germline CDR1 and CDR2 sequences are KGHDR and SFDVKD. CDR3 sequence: CATSDQTSGGLSGANVLTF. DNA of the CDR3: TGTGCCACCAGTGACCAGACTAGCGGGGGATTATCTGGGGCCAACGTCCTGACTTTC.

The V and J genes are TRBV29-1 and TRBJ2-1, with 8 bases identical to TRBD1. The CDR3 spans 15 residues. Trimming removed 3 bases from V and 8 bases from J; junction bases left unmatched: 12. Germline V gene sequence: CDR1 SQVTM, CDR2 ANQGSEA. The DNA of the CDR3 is TGCAGCGTTGATCCCACTGGGGACAGGACTGATGAGCAGTTCTTC. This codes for CSVDPTGDRTDEQFF.

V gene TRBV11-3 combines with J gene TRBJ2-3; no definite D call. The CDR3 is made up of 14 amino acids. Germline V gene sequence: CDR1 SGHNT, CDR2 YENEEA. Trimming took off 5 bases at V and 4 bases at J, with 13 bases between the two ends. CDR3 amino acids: CASSPLKFADTQYF. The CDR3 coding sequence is TGTGCCAGCAGCCCATTGAAGTTTGCAGATACGCAGTATTTT.

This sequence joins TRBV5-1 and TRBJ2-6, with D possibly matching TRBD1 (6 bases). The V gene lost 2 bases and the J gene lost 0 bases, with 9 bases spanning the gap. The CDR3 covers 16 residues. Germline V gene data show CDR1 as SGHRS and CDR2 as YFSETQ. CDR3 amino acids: CASSLQGNSGANVLTF. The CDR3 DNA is TGCGCCAGCAGCTTACAGGGAAACTCTGGGGCCAACGTCCTGACTTTC.

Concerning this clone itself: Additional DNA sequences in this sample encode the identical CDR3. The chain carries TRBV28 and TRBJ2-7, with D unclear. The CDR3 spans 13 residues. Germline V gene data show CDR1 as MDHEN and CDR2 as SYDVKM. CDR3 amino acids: CASNQGFSYEQYV. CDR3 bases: TGTGCCAGCAATCAAGGGTTCTCCTACGAGCAATACGTC.

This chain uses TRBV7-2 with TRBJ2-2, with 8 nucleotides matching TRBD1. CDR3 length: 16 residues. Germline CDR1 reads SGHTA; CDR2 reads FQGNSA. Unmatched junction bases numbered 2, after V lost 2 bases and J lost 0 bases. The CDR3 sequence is CASSLQGAANTGELFF. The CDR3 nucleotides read TGTGCCAGCAGCTTACAGGGGGCCGCGAACACCGGGGAGCTGTTTTTT.

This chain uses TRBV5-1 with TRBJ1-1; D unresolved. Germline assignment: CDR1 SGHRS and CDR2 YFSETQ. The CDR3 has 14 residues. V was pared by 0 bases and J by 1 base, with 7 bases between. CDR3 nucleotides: TGCGCCAGCAGCTTGGACAGTTCGAACACTGAAGCTTTCTTT. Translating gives CASSLDSSNTEAFF.

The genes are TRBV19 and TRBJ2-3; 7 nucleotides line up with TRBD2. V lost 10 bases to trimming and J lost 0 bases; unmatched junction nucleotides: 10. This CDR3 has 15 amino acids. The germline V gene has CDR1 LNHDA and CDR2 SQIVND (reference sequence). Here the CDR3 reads CAIGRGDSSTDTQYF. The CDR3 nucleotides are TGTGCCATCGGACGGGGGGACTCTAGCACAGATACGCAGTATTTT.

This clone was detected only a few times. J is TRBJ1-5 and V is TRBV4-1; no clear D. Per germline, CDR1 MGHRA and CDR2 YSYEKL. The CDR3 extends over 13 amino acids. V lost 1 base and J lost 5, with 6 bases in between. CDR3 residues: CASSQVIYQPQHF. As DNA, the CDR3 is TGCGCCAGCAGCCAAGTTATCTATCAGCCCCAGCATTTT.

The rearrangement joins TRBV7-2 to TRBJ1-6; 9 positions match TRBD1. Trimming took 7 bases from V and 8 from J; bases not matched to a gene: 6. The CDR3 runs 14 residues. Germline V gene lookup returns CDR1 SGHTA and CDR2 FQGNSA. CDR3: CASKMDRGDSPLHF. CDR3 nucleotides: TGTGCCAGCAAAATGGACAGGGGTGATTCACCCCTCCACTTT. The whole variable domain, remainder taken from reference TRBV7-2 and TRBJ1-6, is GAGVSQSPSNKVTEKGKDVELRCDPISGHTALYWYRQSLGQGLEFLIYFQGNSAPDKSGLPSDRFSAERTGGSVSTLTIQRTQQEDSAVYLCASKMDRGDSPLHFGNGTRLTVT.

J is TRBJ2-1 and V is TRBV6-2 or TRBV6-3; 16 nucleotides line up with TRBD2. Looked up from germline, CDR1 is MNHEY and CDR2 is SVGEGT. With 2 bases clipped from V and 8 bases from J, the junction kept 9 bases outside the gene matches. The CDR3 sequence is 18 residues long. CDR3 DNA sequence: TGTGCCAGCAGTTACGTTCGTGGGACTAGCGGGGGGGTCGATGAGCAGTTCTTC. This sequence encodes CASSYVRGTSGGVDEQFF.

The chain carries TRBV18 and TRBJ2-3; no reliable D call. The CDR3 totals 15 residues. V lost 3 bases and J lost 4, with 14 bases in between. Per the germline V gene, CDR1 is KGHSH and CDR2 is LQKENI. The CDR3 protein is CASSPSSGRSDTQYF. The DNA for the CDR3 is TGTGCCAGCTCACCTAGTTCTGGACGTTCAGATACGCAGTATTTT.

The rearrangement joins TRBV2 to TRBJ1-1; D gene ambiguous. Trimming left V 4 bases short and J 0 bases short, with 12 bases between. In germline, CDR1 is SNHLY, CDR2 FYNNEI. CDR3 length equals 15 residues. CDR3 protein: CASSAMAAMNTEAFF. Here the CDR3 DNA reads TGTGCCAGCAGTGCCATGGCAGCTATGAACACTGAAGCTTTCTTT.

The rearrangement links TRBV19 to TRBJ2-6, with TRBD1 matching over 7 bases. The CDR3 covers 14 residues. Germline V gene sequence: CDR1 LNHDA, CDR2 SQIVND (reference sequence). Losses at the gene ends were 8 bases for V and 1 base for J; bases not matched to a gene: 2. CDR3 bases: TGTGCCAGTCAGGACAGGTCTGGGGCCAACGTCCTGACTTTC. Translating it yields CASQDRSGANVLTF.

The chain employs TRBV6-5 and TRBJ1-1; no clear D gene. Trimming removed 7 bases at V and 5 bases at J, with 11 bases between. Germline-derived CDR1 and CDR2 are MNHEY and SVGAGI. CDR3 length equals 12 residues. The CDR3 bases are TGTGCCAGCACCTCCGGGGAAACTGAAGCTTTCTTT. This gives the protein CASTSGETEAFF.

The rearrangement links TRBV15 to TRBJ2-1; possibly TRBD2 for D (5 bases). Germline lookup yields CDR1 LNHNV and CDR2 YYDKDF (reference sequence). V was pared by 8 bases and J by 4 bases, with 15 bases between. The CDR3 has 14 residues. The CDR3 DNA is TGTGCCACCCCCGGACTTCTGGAATACAATGAGCAGTTCTTC. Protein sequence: CATPGLLEYNEQFF.

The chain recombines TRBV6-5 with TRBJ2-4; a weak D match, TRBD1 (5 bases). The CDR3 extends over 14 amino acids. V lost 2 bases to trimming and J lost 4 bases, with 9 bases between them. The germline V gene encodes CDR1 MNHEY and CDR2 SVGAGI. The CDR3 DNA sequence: TGTGCCAGCAGTTACGCCCGACAGAAAAACATTCAGTACTTC. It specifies CASSYARQKNIQYF.

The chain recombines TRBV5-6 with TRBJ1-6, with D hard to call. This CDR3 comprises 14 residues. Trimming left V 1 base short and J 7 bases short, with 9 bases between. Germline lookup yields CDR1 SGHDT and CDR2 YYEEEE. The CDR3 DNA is TGTGCCAGCAGCTTGACTTACCCGAATTCACCCCTCCACTTT. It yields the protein CASSLTYPNSPLHF.

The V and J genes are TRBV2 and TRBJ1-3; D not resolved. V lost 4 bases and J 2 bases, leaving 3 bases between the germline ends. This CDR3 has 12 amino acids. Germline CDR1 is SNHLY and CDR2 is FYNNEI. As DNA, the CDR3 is TGTGCCAGCAGTGTCACTGGAAACACCATATATTTT. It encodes CASSVTGNTIYF.

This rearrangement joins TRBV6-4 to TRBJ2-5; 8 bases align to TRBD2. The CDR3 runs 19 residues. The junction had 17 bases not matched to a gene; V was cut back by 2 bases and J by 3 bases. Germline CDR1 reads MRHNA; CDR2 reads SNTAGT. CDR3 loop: CASSDLGGARCKIKETQYF. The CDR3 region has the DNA TGTGCCAGCAGTGACCTCGGGGGGGCCCGGTGTAAAATAAAAGAGACCCAGTACTTC.

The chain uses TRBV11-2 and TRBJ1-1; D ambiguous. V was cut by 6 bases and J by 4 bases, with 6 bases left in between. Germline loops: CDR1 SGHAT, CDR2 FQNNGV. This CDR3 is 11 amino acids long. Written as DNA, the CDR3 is TGTGCCAGCAGTAGGGCCACTGAAGCTTTCTTT. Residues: CASSRATEAFF.

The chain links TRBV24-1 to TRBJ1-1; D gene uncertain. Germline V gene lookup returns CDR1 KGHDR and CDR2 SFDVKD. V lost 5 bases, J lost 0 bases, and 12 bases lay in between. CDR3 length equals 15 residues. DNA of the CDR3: TGTGCCACCAGTGCCCTGACACCCATGAACACTGAAGCTTTCTTT. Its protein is CATSALTPMNTEAFF.

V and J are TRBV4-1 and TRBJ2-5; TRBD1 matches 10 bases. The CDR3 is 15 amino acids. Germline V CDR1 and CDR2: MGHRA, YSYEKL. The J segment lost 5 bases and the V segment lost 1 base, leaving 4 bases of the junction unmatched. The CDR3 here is CASSQGQGALETQYF. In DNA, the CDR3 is TGCGCCAGCAGCCAAGGACAGGGGGCGTTGGAGACCCAGTACTTC.

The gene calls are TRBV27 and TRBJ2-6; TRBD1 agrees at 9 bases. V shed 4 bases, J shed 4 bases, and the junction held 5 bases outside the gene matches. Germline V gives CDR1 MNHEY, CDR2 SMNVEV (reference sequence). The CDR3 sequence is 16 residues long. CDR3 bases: TGTGCCAGCAGTTCACAGGGGGCGCGAGGGGCCAACGTCCTGACTTTC. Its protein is CASSSQGARGANVLTF. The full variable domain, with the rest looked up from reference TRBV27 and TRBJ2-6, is EAQVTQNPRYLITVTGKKLTVTCSQNMNHEYMSWYRQDPGLGLRQIYYSMNVEVTDKGDVPEGYKVSRKEKRNFPLILESPSPNQTSLYFCASSSQGARGANVLTFGAGSRLTVL.

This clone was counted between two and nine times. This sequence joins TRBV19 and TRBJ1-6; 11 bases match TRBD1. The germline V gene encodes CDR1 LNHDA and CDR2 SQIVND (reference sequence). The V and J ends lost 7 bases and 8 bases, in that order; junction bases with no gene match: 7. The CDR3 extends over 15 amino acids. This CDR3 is CASTLRGQGDSPLHF. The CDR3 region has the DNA TGTGCCAGTACCCTAAGGGGACAGGGGGATTCACCCCTCCACTTT.

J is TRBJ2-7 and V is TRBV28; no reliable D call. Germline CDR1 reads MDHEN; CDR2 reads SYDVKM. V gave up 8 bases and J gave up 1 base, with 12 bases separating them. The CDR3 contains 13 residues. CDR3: CASCTQGSYEQYV. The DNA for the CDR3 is TGTGCCAGCTGTACACAAGGGTCCTACGAGCAGTACGTC.

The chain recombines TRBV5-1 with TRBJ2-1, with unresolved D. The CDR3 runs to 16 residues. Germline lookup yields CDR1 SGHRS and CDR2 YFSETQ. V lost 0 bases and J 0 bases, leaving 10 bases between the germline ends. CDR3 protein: CASSLATVYSYNEQFF. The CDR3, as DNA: TGCGCCAGCAGCTTGGCCACTGTATACTCCTACAATGAGCAGTTCTTC.